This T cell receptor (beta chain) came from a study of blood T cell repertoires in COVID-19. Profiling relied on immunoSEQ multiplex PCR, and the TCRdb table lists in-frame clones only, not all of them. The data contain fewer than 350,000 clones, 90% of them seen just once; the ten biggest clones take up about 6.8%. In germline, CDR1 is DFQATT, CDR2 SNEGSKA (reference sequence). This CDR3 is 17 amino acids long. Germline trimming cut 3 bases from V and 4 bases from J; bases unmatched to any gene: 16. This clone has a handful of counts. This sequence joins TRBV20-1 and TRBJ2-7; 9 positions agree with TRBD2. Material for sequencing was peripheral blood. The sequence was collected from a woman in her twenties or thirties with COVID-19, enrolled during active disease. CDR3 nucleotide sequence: TGCAGTGCTAGTCCTAGCGGGAAGGAACCTCCAGGGTACGAGCAGTACTTC. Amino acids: CSASPSGKEPPGYEQYF.